The clone carrying this T cell receptor beta chain occurred a few times. Its specificity is unknown. The data were taken from a study of early T cells in non-severe SARS-CoV-2 infection. Study-wide results and caveats: There was a bias toward anti-spike CD8 responses in VDJdb matching, which missed private and CD4 specificities.

TCRdb independently ran MiXCR on the 5' RACE reads; one entry per CDR3 protein. The data show approximately 75,000 distinct CDR3 sequences, 4.6% seen once. The germline V gene has CDR1 SGHVS and CDR2 FNYEAQ. V gave up 5 bases and J gave up 5 bases, with 13 bases separating them. This CDR3 comprises 14 residues. The material was whole blood, obtained at baseline. J is TRBJ1-5 and V is TRBV7-6; D unclear. This TCR derives from an adult who was a healthcare worker with PCR-confirmed SARS-CoV-2 infection or an uninfected control (not recorded which). The donor label of this sample is uncertain. DNA of the CDR3: TGTGCCAGCAGCGTACAGCCCGGCGATCAGCCCCAGCATTTT. It encodes CASSVQPGDQPQHF.